This T cell receptor beta chain was found in a study of shared clonotypes between healthy human individuals (dated by TCRdb to 2019 to 2021). Describing the broader study: The cohort included a few men and a couple of women between 18 and 49 years of age. To estimate repertoire size and how much clonotype sharing occurs between individuals, the study deeply sequenced the blood TCR repertoires of five healthy adults. For each donor, CD4 naive and CD4 memory were each given three plates, CD8 naive was given two plates, and CD8 memory was given one plate. Different laboratories and diverse techniques were used to prepare libraries and sequence TCR repertoires, to increase sequencing depth and limit assay-specific biases. Leukapheresis yielded between about 0.85 and 10 billion PBMCs per donor. What the research found in general, with its limitations: Estimated clonotype richness was generally larger for naive than for memory subsets. Because the study included only a small number of donors, the genetic and exposure-history diversity represented was limited. Pairwise subsampling led to the expectation that sequencing depth would affect the degree of clonotype sharing among donors. Even with the large sequencing depth, rarefaction of the sorted-subset datasets indicated that sequencing was incomplete. Sampling was limited to blood, and TCR repertoires in tissue likely differ from TCR repertoires in blood. Compared with non-shared clonotypes, clonotypes shared by all four sorted-subset donors had higher generation probabilities. Roughly 5.2% of naive CD4, roughly 3.5% of naive CD8, about 2.4% of memory CD4, and more than 0.35% of memory CD8 clonotypes were shared across a few donors.

In regard to this clone: This clone's antigen is unknown. Base qualities are not provided; no much larger clone lies one nucleotide away.

Healthy HIV-negative adults with no recently reported acute infections or vaccinations were included as donors. Every donor was a Caucasian adult living in Nashville, Tennessee, USA. CD4+ T cells were enriched by magnetic negative selection; naive cells were then positively selected on CD45RA, and the negative fraction formed the memory subset. Blood was obtained by leukapheresis, after which PBMCs were separated by Ficoll-Histopaque density gradient centrifugation and cryopreserved in liquid nitrogen vapor phase. Analytical flow cytometry was used to check the purity and quantity of every magnetically sorted T cell population. Each sorted fraction had its genomic DNA isolated and then quantified by UV absorbance on a Nanodrop 2000c. The CDR3 measures 15 amino acids from cysteine to phenylalanine. Only the CDR3 portion is preserved as DNA: 45 bases, with reading frame beginning at the first base. V loses 2 bases, J loses 10 bases, and the germline ends lie 19 bases apart. CDR1 and CDR2, looked up from the germline V gene, are MDHEN and SYDVKM.

TCR CDR3 regions were amplified from genomic DNA by multiplex PCR using the deep immunoSEQ assay. For each cell subset, the extracted genomic DNA was distributed evenly across all wells of several immunoSEQ 96-well plates, and each plate served as one replicate. For sorted subsets, 200 to 250 ng of genomic DNA, equivalent to around 30,000 T cell genomes, went into each replicate PCR. Purified libraries were quantified with a Qubit 3.0 fluorometer, sized on a Bioanalyzer 2100, and re-quantified with the KAPA Library Quantification kit. Every immunoSEQ 96-well plate was sequenced on a dedicated single-read 150-cycle Illumina NextSeq 550 flow cell. Regarding the original processing steps: The immunoSEQ output contained only junctional sequences without quality scores, so filtering could not match that applied to full-length reads. To assign V/J genes and CDR3, sequences were annotated against IMGT germline references using PyIR, a Python wrapper for IgBLAST v1.9. Any read was removed if the V/J assignment was weak (E-value above 1e-6), the CDR3 was missing, or the read contained stop codons, out-of-frame junctions, or ambiguous translated residues. V3J clonotypes were defined by identical inferred V gene, J gene, and CDR3 amino acid sequence. To compute the percentage overlap between repertoires, the number of shared unique clonotypes was divided by the size of the smaller repertoire. Richness of each repertoire was evaluated using RTK rarefaction, the Chao1 estimator, and Recon v2.1 estimates of unobserved clonotypes. Generation probabilities were computed with OLGA for all TCRbeta clonotypes obtained by the gDNA method from several donors. TCRdb took over this immuneACCESS table, retaining in-frame rearrangements with V and J assigned. Such tables are incomplete; in checked studies, under half of the missing clones stem from an unresolved V gene, and the remainder is unexplained. The V and J calls and the clone size are those of that table, but D and trimming were determined from the DNA. This sample comprises around 720,000 clones, around 78% of them detected only once. Jointly, the top ten make up around 2% of the sample.

The sequence derives from a woman aged 25 to 39 in good health. Recombination joined TRBV28 with TRBJ2-3, and possibly TRBD2, on 6 matching bases. The sequenced material came from memory CD4+ T cells sorted from blood. Explained via the paper, the cell subset or site label denotes: CD45RA-negative fraction. The CDR3 reads CASSLASGQVKAQYF. The nucleotides are TGTGCCAGCAGTTTAGCCAGCGGGCAAGTGAAGGCGCAGTATTTT.